The present T cell receptor (beta chain) was sequenced within a study of a mutant IDH1 vaccine in newly diagnosed glioma. Study information: Radiotherapy alone preceded vaccination by 4-6 weeks; alternatively, vaccination started with temozolomide cycles. Before enrollment, patients got radiotherapy alone, temozolomide alone, or mostly the combination.

This table comes from immunoSEQ multiplex PCR, and its TCRdb copy is limited to in-frame clones, with some not included. The table shows around 40,000 clones, with 60% to 85% occurring only once. Documented time point: week 23, last vaccination. With topical imiquimod, each dose of the vaccine consisted of 300 ug of mutant IDH1 20-mer peptide. Donors' newly diagnosed IDH1-mutant WHO grade 3 or 4 astrocytomas lacked nuclear ATRX. Germline CDR1 reads SQVTM; CDR2 reads ANQGSEA. V lost 0 bases, J lost 10 bases, and 10 bases lay in between. The CDR3 runs 13 residues. A note on this clone: As yet, its antigen is unknown.

The source is a woman between 40 and 50 years old with glioma. Some clones in this sample may be carry-over from other donors' samples. This material consisted of PBMCs, taken from a glioma patient whose treatment included an IDH1 peptide vaccine. V is TRBV29-1 and J is TRBJ1-6, with D perhaps matching TRBD1 (6 bases). In DNA, the CDR3 is TGCAGCGTTGAAGAGGACAGCTCCTCACCCCTCCACTTT. This sequence encodes CSVEEDSSSPLHF.